This T cell receptor (beta chain) was identified in a study of blood T cells in healthy people across ages. A second roughly 6 to 11 cycle PCR used barcoded and J-beta primers. Via MiXCR, TCRdb re-called the 5' RACE reads, giving one row per CDR3 protein. The sample has fewer than 900,000 distinct CDR3 sequences; around 46% are singletons. The CDR3 extends over 14 amino acids. CDR1 and CDR2 from the germline V gene are LGHDT and YNNKEL (reference sequence). The V end lost 0 bases, the J end lost 3 bases, and 6 bases lay between the germline ends. Sequencing input: blood. The rearrangement joins TRBV3-1 to TRBJ1-5; no firm D call. The source of this sequence is a woman in her sixties in good health. In DNA form, the CDR3 reads TGTGCCAGCAGCCAAGATACAGTCAATCAGCCCCAGCATTTT. Its protein is CASSQDTVNQPQHF.